These 11 T cell receptor beta chains share one sample of origin, sequenced in a study of blood T cell repertoires in COVID-19. Sequenced by immunoSEQ multiplex PCR; TCRdb stores in-frame clones only, minus some. The repertoire holds some 150,000 clones, with 80% to 90% as singletons. The sample taken for sequencing was peripheral blood. The receptors were sampled from a woman aged 60 to 75 with active COVID-19.

This chain uses TRBV28 with TRBJ1-5, with D possibly matching TRBD1 (5 bases). Trimming shortened V by 2 bases and J by 9 bases, and 17 bases separated the two germline ends. The CDR3 consists of 15 residues. Germline lookup yields CDR1 MDHEN and CDR2 SYDVKM. DNA for the CDR3: TGTGCCAGCAGTTTAGTAGGGGTAGAGTCTGGGCCCCAGCATTTT. This gives the protein CASSLVGVESGPQHF.

This clone was seen a single time. The chain uses TRBV6-5 and TRBJ2-3, with D perhaps matching TRBD2 (6 bases). V lost 6 bases and J lost 3, with 16 bases in between. The CDR3 length is 15 residues. Germline V CDR1 and CDR2: MNHEY, SVGAGI. Here the CDR3 DNA reads TGTGCCAGCAGCACCGGGACTGTTGGAACAGATACGCAGTATTTT. This encodes CASSTGTVGTDTQYF.

The chain has TRBV2 and TRBJ1-5; TRBD1 aligns across 8 bases. CDR1 is SNHLY, CDR2 FYNNEI, per germline. V was clipped by 5 bases and J by 0 bases; unmatched bases: 9. The CDR3 extends over 17 amino acids. The CDR3 bases are TGTGCCAGCAGTCCCGGACAGGGACGGGATAGCAATCAGCCCCAGCATTTT. It specifies CASSPGQGRDSNQPQHF.

The chain joins TRBV11-2 to TRBJ1-1; TRBD1 agrees at 10 bases. The V gene's germline CDR1 is SGHAT and CDR2 FQNNGV. The CDR3 contains 18 residues. After removal of 1 base from V and 4 bases from J, the junction contained 12 bases not matched to a gene. The CDR3 spells CASSLVTGQGTFSTEAFF. The CDR3 coding sequence is TGTGCCAGCAGCTTAGTCACGGGACAGGGGACTTTTAGCACTGAAGCTTTCTTT.

The chain joins TRBV6-5 to TRBJ2-5; maybe TRBD1 (5 bases). The CDR3 is 15 residues long. CDR1 is MNHEY, CDR2 SVGAGI, per germline. V was cut by 7 bases and J by 7 bases, with 22 bases left in between. The CDR3 DNA reads as TGTGCCAGCACCAAGGGGCCGATGCGCCTAGGGACCCAGTACTTC. It yields the protein CASTKGPMRLGTQYF.

The genes are TRBV7-3 and TRBJ2-1, with 12 bases lining up with TRBD2. CDR1 is SGHTA, CDR2 FQGTGA, per germline. V dropped 5 bases and J dropped 7; count of bases not matched to a gene: 12. CDR3 length equals 17 residues. CDR3 in DNA: TGTGCCAGCAGCCTCCTTACCCTAGCGGGAGGGCCTAATGAGCAGTTCTTC. Its protein is CASSLLTLAGGPNEQFF.

The chain employs TRBV6-2 or TRBV6-3 and TRBJ2-3, with 11 positions matching TRBD1. J lost 0 bases, V lost 6 bases, and 11 bases had no gene match. The CDR3 runs 18 residues. Germline-derived CDR1 and CDR2 are MNHEY and SVGEGT. The CDR3 nucleotides are TGTGCCAGCAGCCCCGGACAGGGGGCCGCCCGGAGCACAGATACGCAGTATTTT. This codes for CASSPGQGAARSTDTQYF.

V gene TRBV10-3 combines with J gene TRBJ2-7, with D possibly TRBD2 on 5 matching bases. V shed 7 bases and J shed 1 base, with 14 bases lying between them. The CDR3 is made up of 14 amino acids. Per germline, CDR1 ENHRY and CDR2 SYGVKD. This CDR3 reads CAIKRVEESYEQYF. CDR3 nucleotide sequence: TGTGCCATCAAGAGGGTGGAGGAGTCCTACGAGCAGTACTTC.

CDR3 nucleotide sequence: TGTGCCATCAGCGAGGCCGGGACAGGGCCCTACGAGCAGTACTTC. Translated: CAISEAGTGPYEQYF. The chain is built from TRBV10-3 and TRBJ2-7; 9 bases map to TRBD1. The CDR3 covers 15 residues. Looked up from germline, CDR1 is ENHRY and CDR2 is SYGVKD. With 6 bases clipped from V and 2 bases from J, the junction kept 8 bases outside the gene matches.

The chain combines TRBV25-1 with TRBJ1-4; 8 nucleotides match TRBD1. This CDR3 spans 15 amino acids. The ends lost 1 base at V and 7 bases at J; junction bases unmatched: 5. The germline gives CDR1 MGHDK, CDR2 SYGVNS. The CDR3 sequence is CASSEFQGASEKLFF. In DNA, the CDR3 is TGTGCCAGCAGTGAATTCCAGGGGGCAAGTGAAAAACTGTTTTTT.

The chain uses TRBV16 and TRBJ2-1; D remains unclear. The V gene lost 0 bases and the J gene lost 3 bases, with 6 bases spanning the gap. Germline CDR1 KGHSY, CDR2 FQNENV. The CDR3 is 14 residues long. This CDR3 reads CASSQSRSYNEQFF. In nucleotides, the CDR3 is TGTGCCAGCAGCCAATCGAGGAGCTACAATGAGCAGTTCTTC.